This T cell receptor (beta chain) was captured by sequencing in a study of OX40 agonist ivuxolimab in advanced cancers. Study at large: Among those treated, three patients had partial responses, one with hepatocellular carcinoma and two with cutaneous melanoma. Findings of the study overall: Antigen specificity remained undetermined for the expanded peripheral T cells.

A word on this clone: What it binds is not known.

Assay used: immunoSEQ multiplex PCR; TCRdb lists only in-frame clones, some missing. The sample carries about 73,000 clones, around 89% recorded once. This TCR was sampled from an adult with an advanced solid tumor such as melanoma, head and neck, liver or kidney cancer. Sequencing was performed on CD4+ or CD8+ T cells sorted from blood, taken in a trial of the OX40 agonist ivuxolimab.

The CDR3 protein is CASSQVPQANYGYTF. The CDR3 DNA sequence: TGCGCCAGCAGCCAAGTTCCCCAGGCTAACTATGGCTACACCTTC. The chain uses TRBV4-1 and TRBJ1-2; D unresolved. The CDR3 has 15 amino acids. Trimming removed 1 base at V and 0 bases at J, with 9 bases between. Germline V gene lookup returns CDR1 MGHRA and CDR2 YSYEKL.